This TCR beta chain originates from a study of cytomegalovirus exposure and HLA in healthy donors. As for the study in general: About 85 million unique TCR sequences came from HLA-typed donors in an early release. Ancestry clustering placed roughly four fifths of several hundred genotyped donors in the Caucasian-associated cluster.

On this clone itself: Its antigen is not known.

CDR3 length: 13 amino acids. V was clipped by 6 bases and J by 6 bases, with 14 bases between them. Germline CDR1 reads MNHNS; CDR2 reads SASEGT. Findings of the study overall: A link between a missense DCLRE1C variant and TCR beta V- and J-gene trimming emerged from a later analysis. Cytomegalovirus-associated TCR beta chains were listed, numbering 150 to 200.

A multiplex PCR was run with 60 Vbeta primers and 13 Jbeta primers. Assay used: immunoSEQ multiplex PCR; TCRdb lists only in-frame clones, some missing. The sample shows about 190,000 clones, about 88% of them seen only once. Sequencing input: PBMCs. This TCR derives from a woman aged 18-29 years in good health and CMV-seronegative. This chain uses TRBV6-1 with TRBJ2-5; maybe TRBD1 (6 bases). The CDR3 sequence: CASRTGQEKTQYF. For the CDR3, the DNA is TGTGCCAGCAGGACGGGACAAGAAAAGACCCAGTACTTC.